Reported below is one T cell receptor beta chain. This sample is drawn from a study of blood T cell repertoires in COVID-19. Donors in Cohort 3 who had recovered were those with two negative PCRs, healthcare professional clearance, or resolution of their symptoms. Repertoires were generated with immunoSEQ multiplex PCR, while TCRdb's copy carries only in-frame clones and drops some. Here the sample spans around 150,000 clones, 65% to 85% being singletons. The CDR3 extends over 13 amino acids. Trimming pared 6 bases from V and 2 bases from J, leaving 11 bases between. Germline CDR1 reads MDHEN; CDR2 reads SYDVKM.

Sequenced input: PBMCs or T cells enriched from blood (not recorded which). The chain employs TRBV28 and TRBJ2-7; D unclear. This receptor was taken from a woman aged 60-75 years who had recovered from COVID-19. The chain's CDR3 is CASSNGRAYEQYF. CDR3 DNA: TGTGCCAGCAGCAACGGCCGGGCCTACGAGCAGTACTTC.